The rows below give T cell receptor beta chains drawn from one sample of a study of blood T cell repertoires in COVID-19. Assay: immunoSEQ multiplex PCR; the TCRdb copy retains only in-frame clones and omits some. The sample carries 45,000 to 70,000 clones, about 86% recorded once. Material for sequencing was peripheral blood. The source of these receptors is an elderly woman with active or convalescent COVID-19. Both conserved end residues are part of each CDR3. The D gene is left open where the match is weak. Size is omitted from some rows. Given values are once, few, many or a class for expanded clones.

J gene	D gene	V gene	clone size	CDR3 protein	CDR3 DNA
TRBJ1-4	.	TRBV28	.	CATSGGRTNEKLFF	TGTGCCACTTCGGGGGGTAGGACTAATGAAAAACTGTTTTTT
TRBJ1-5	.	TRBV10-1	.	CASMEPLLTYSNQPQHF	TGCGCCAGCATGGAGCCGCTTCTGACCTATAGCAATCAGCCCCAGCATTTT
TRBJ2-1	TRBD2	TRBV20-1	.	CSASRLAVDEQFF	TGCAGTGCTAGTCGGCTAGCGGTTGATGAGCAGTTCTTC
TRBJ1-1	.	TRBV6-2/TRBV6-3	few	CASSLQGQLNTEAFF	TGTGCCAGCAGTCTCCAAGGACAGCTGAACACTGAAGCTTTCTTT
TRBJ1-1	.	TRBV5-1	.	CASSGLQGSTEAFF	TGCGCCAGCAGCGGTCTACAGGGCTCCACTGAAGCTTTCTTT
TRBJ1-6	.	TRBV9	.	CASSVSDSHNSPLHF	TGTGCCAGCAGCGTATCGGACAGTCATAATTCACCCCTCCACTTT
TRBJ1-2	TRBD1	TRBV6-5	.	CASSTRQGLGGYTF	TGTGCCAGCAGTACCCGACAGGGGCTCGGTGGCTACACCTTC
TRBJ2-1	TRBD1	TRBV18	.	CASSPRDRDYNEQFF	TGTGCCAGCTCACCTCGGGACAGGGACTACAATGAGCAGTTCTTC
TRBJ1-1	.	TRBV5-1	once	CASSTRTGNTEAFF	TGCGCCAGCAGCACGCGGACGGGAAACACTGAAGCTTTCTTT
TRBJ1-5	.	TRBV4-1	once	CASSQEGAGNLNQPQHF	TGCGCCAGCAGCCAAGAGGGGGCAGGAAACCTCAATCAGCCCCAGCATTTT
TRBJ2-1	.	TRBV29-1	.	CSVKFPSSNEQFF	TGCAGCGTCAAGTTCCCTTCGAGCAATGAGCAGTTCTTC
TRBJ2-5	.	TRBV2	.	CASSEGQVAQETQYF	TGTGCCAGCAGTGAAGGACAGGTGGCCCAAGAGACCCAGTACTTC
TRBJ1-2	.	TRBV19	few	CASSIDRTSRYTF	TGTGCCAGTAGTATAGATCGGACTAGTCGCTACACCTTC
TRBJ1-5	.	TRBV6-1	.	CASSEASERGQPQHF	TGTGCCAGCAGTGAAGCCTCAGAAAGGGGCCAGCCCCAGCATTTT
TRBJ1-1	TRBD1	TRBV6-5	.	CAATGTGAWNTEAFF	TGTGCCGCAACCGGGACAGGGGCTTGGAACACTGAAGCTTTCTTT
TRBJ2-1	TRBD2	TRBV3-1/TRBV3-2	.	CASTSGGGNEQFF	TGTGCCAGCACTAGCGGGGGGGGCAATGAGCAGTTCTTC
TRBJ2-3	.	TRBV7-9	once	CASSLAGRDTQYF	TGTGCCAGCAGCTTAGCAGGGAGGGATACGCAGTATTTT
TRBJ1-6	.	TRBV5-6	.	CASSEQFLGGPRYF	TGTGCCAGCAGCGAACAATTCCTGGGGGGTCCCCGGTACTTT
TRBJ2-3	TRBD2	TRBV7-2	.	CASSPSGGRTDTQYF	TGTGCCAGCAGCCCTAGCGGGGGGCGCACAGATACGCAGTATTTT
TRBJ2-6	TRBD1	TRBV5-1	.	CASSRQGAGANVLTF	TGCGCCAGCAGCCGTCAGGGGGCTGGGGCCAACGTCCTGACTTTC
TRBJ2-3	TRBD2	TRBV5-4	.	CASSLRGSSGGAGTDTQYF	TGTGCCAGCAGCTTGCGTGGGTCTAGCGGGGGGGCCGGCACAGATACGCAGTATTTT
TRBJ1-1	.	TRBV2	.	CASSELVGAPTEAFF	TGTGCCAGCAGTGAGTTAGTAGGGGCGCCCACTGAAGCTTTCTTT
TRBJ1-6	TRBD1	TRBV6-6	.	CASSPLLRDSYNSPLHF	TGTGCCAGCAGTCCACTCCTCCGGGACAGCTATAATTCACCCCTCCACTTT
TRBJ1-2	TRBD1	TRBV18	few	CASSHGTAVNYGYTF	TGTGCCAGCTCGCACGGGACAGCCGTAAACTATGGCTACACCTTC
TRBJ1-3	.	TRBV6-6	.	CASSRDLTGLSGNTIYF	TGTGCCAGCAGCCGAGATCTCACAGGGCTGTCTGGAAACACCATATATTTT
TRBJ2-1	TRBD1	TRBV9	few	CASSGAGTGYNEQFF	TGTGCCAGCAGCGGCGCCGGGACAGGGTACAATGAGCAGTTCTTC
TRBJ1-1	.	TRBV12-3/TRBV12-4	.	CASSSGPTEAFF	TGTGCCAGCAGTAGCGGGCCCACTGAAGCTTTCTTT
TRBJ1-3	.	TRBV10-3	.	CAIRGAVGNTIYF	TGTGCCATCCGGGGGGCGGTTGGAAACACCATATATTTT
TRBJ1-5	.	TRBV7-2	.	CASSLASYSNQPQHF	TGTGCCAGCAGCCTAGCTAGTTATAGCAATCAGCCCCAGCATTTT
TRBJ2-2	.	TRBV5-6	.	CASSPDRRSGELFF	TGTGCCAGCAGCCCAGACAGGCGGTCCGGGGAGCTGTTTTTT
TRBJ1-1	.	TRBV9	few	CASSVEGAAGNTEAFF	TGTGCCAGCAGCGTAGAGGGTGCGGCGGGTAACACTGAAGCTTTCTTT
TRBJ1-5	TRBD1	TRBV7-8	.	CASSWDRSSNQPQHF	TGTGCCAGCAGCTGGGACAGGTCTAGCAATCAGCCCCAGCATTTT
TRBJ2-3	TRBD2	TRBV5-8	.	CASSSGGLVEYTDTQYF	TGTGCCAGCAGCTCGGGAGGGTTGGTCGAATACACAGATACGCAGTATTTT
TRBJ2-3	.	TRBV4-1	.	CASSQRGSGTDTQYF	TGCGCCAGCAGCCAAAGGGGCTCGGGCACAGATACGCAGTATTTT
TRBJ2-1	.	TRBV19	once	CASSMGTRDEQFF	TGTGCCAGTAGTATGGGGACAAGGGATGAGCAGTTCTTC
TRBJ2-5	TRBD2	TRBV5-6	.	CASSLLAGGKETQYF	TGTGCCAGCAGCTTACTAGCGGGGGGGAAAGAGACCCAGTACTTC
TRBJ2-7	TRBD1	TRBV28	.	CASSLSGQVEQYF	TGTGCCAGCAGTTTGTCTGGACAGGTCGAGCAGTACTTC
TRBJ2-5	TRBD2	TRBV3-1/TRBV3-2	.	CASSQIAGGGETQYF	TGTGCCAGCAGCCAGATAGCGGGGGGCGGAGAGACCCAGTACTTC
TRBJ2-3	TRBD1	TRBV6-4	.	CASSGTGGTDTQYF	TGTGCCAGCAGCGGGACAGGGGGTACAGATACGCAGTATTTT
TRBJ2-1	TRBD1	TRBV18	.	CASSLYPARTGAFNEQFF	TGTGCCAGCTCACTATACCCGGCGAGGACAGGAGCCTTCAATGAGCAGTTCTTC
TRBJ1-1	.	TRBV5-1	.	CASSDGLGQNTEAFF	TGCGCCAGCAGTGATGGGCTTGGACAGAACACTGAAGCTTTCTTT
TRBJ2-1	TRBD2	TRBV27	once	CASSSSRSGVFNEQFF	TGTGCCAGCAGTTCCTCTAGAAGCGGGGTTTTTAATGAGCAGTTCTTC
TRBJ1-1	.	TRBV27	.	CASSPRGGTNTEAFF	TGTGCCAGCAGTCCCCGGGGGGGTACGAACACTGAAGCTTTCTTT